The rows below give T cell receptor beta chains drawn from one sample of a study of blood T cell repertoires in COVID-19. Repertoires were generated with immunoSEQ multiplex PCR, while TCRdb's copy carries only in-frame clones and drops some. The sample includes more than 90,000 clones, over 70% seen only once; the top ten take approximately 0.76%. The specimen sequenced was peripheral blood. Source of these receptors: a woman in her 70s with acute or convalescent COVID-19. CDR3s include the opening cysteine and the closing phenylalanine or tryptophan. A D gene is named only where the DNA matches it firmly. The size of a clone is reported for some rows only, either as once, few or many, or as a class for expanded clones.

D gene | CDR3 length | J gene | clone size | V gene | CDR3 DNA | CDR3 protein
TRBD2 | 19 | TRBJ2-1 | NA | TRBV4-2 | TGTGCCAGCAGCCCCCCTGGATTTACTAGCGGGAGGCCGTACAATGAGCAGTTCTTC | CASSPPGFTSGRPYNEQFF
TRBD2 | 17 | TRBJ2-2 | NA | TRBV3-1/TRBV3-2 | TGTGCCAGCAGCCAAGATCTGAGCGGGGGGGCCACCGGGGAGCTGTTTTTT | CASSQDLSGGATGELFF
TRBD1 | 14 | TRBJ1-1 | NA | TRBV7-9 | TGTGCCAGCAGCTTAATGACAGGGGGCACTGAAGCTTTCTTT | CASSLMTGGTEAFF
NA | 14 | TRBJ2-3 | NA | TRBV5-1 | TGCGCCAGCAGCCGCGGGACTAGCACAGATACGCAGTATTTT | CASSRGTSTDTQYF
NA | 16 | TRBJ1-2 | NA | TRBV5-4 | TGTGCCAGCAGCTTGGCGGGACAAGCTACTAACTATGGCTACACCTTC | CASSLAGQATNYGYTF
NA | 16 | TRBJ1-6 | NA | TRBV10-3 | TGTGCCATCAGTGAATCGCTGGGGGCGCATAATTCACCCCTCCACTTT | CAISESLGAHNSPLHF
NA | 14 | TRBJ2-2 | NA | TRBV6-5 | TGTGCCAGCAGGGAGGGAGGCATCACCGGGGAGCTGTTTTTT | CASREGGITGELFF
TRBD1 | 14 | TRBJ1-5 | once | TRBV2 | TGTGCCAGCACCTCCGGACAGGGTGGTCAGCCCCAGCATTTT | CASTSGQGGQPQHF
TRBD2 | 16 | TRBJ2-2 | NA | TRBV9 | TGTGCCAGCAGCGTCCTAAGCGGGGTGAACACCGGGGAGCTGTTTTTT | CASSVLSGVNTGELFF
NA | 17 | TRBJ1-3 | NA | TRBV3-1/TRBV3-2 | TGTGCCAGCAGCCAAGGAGAAATGCGGCGCTCTGGAAACACCATATATTTT | CASSQGEMRRSGNTIYF
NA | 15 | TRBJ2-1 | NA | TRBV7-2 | TGTGCCAGCACCTTTGGGGCGGTTTCCTACAATGAGCAGTTCTTC | CASTFGAVSYNEQFF
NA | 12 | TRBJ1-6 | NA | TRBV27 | TGTGCCAGCAGGACAGTTAATTCACCCCTCCACTTT | CASRTVNSPLHF
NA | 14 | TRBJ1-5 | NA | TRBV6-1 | TGTGCCAGCAGTGAATTCGGGGGCAATCAGCCCCAGCATTTT | CASSEFGGNQPQHF
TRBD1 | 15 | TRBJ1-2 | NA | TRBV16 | TGTGCCAGCAGCCAAGAAATAGGACAGGGGAATGGCTACACCTTC | CASSQEIGQGNGYTF
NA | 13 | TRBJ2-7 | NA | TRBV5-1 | TGCGCCAGCAGACAGGGCCTCTCCTACGAGCAGTACTTC | CASRQGLSYEQYF
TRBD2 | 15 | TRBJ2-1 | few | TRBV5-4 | TGTGCCAGCAGCGCCCGGACTAGCGAATTCAATGAGCAGTTCTTC | CASSARTSEFNEQFF
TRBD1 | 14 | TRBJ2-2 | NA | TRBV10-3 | TGTGCCATCAGTGATACAGGGGACACCGGGGAGCTGTTTTTT | CAISDTGDTGELFF
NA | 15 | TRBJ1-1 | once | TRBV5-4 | TGTGCCAGCAGCTGGGAACAGGGAGCGAACACTGAAGCTTTCTTT | CASSWEQGANTEAFF
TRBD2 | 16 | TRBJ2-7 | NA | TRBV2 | TGTGCCAGCAGTTATGCACCTAGCGGGACCGGCAACAAGCAGTACTTC | CASSYAPSGTGNKQYF
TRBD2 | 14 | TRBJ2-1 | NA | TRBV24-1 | TGTGCCACCTCAGGGACTAGCGGGAGTACTGAGCAGTTCTTC | CATSGTSGSTEQFF
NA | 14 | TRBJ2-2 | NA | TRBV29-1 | TGCAGCGTTTTGCTAGCCCGAGGGACCGGGGAGCTGTTTTTT | CSVLLARGTGELFF
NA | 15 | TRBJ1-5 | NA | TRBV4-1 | TGCGCCAGCAGCCAAGAAGCCTCTCTGAGTCAGCCCCAGCATTTT | CASSQEASLSQPQHF
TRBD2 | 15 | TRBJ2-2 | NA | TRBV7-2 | TGTGCCAGCAGCTCCACTAGCGGGAGGGCCGGGGAGCTGTTTTTT | CASSSTSGRAGELFF
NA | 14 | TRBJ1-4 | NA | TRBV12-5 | TGTGCTAGTGGTACGGGGGACGGAGATGAAAAACTGTTTTTT | CASGTGDGDEKLFF
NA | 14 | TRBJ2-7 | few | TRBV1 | TGCACCAGCAGCCAAGTGTACAGGGGCTACGAGCAGTACTTC | CTSSQVYRGYEQYF
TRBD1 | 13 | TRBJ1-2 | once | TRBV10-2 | TGCGCCAGCAGACCGACAGGGTACTATGGCTACACCTTC | CASRPTGYYGYTF
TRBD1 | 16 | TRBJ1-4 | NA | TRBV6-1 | TGTGCCAGCAGGGAAGGGACAGCCGATCGGTACGAAAAACTGTTTTTT | CASREGTADRYEKLFF
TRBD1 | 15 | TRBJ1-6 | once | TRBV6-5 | TGTGCCAGCAGTCCCTCAGGACAGGGGGGAATTCCCCTCCACTTT | CASSPSGQGGIPLHF
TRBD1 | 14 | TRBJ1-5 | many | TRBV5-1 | TGCGCCAGCAGCTTAACAGGGGGCGAGGAGCCCCAGCATTTT | CASSLTGGEEPQHF
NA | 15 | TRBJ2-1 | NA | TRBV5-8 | TGTGCCAGCAGCCGACTATTTAGCTCCTACAATGAGCAGTTCTTC | CASSRLFSSYNEQFF
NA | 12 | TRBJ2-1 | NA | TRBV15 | TGTGCCACCAGCATTAGCGTGAATGAGCAGTTCTTC | CATSISVNEQFF
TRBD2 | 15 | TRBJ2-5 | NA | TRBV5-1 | TGCGCCAGCAGCTTACGACTAGCGGGAAAAGAGACCCAGTACTTC | CASSLRLAGKETQYF
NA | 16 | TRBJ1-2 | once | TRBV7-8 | TGTGCCAGCAGCTTAAACCCCGCGGGGGCTAACTATGGCTACACCTTC | CASSLNPAGANYGYTF
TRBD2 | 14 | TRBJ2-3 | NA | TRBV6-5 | TGTGCCAGTGGGACTAGCGGGATAACAGATACGCAGTATTTT | CASGTSGITDTQYF
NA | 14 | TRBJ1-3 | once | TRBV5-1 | TGCGCCAGCAGCTCCGGGGGTGTTGGAAACACCATATATTTT | CASSSGGVGNTIYF
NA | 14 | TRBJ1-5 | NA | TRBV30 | TGTGCCTGGAGTTCGGGGTCTCGGGAGCAGCCCCAGCATTTT | CAWSSGSREQPQHF
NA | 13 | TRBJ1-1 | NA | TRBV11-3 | TGTGCCAGCAGCTTAACAGCTAACACTGAAGCTTTCTTT | CASSLTANTEAFF
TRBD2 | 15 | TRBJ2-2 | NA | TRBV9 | TGTGCCAGTGGACTAGCGGGGGGGAACACCGGGGAGCTGTTTTTT | CASGLAGGNTGELFF
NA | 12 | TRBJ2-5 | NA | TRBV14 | TGTGCCAGCAGCCAAGATTCGGGGACCCAGTACTTC | CASSQDSGTQYF
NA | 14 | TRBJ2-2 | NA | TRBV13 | TGTGCCAGCAGCTCCCGGAGGTGGACCGGGGAGCTGTTTTTT | CASSSRRWTGELFF
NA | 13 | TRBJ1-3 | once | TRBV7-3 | TGTGCCAGCAGTCCCTCGCGAGGAAACACCATATATTTT | CASSPSRGNTIYF
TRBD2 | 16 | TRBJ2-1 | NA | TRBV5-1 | TGCGCCAGCAGCGTACCCCGACTAGCGGACTACAATGAGCAGTTCTTC | CASSVPRLADYNEQFF
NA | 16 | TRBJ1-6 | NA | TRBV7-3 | TGTGCCAGCAGCGTTGGGACTTCTGGGGGTAATTCACCCCTCCACTTT | CASSVGTSGGNSPLHF
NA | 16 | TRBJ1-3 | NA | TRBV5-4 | TGTGCCAGCAGCTTGGAAGGGACACGAACTGGAAACACCATATATTTT | CASSLEGTRTGNTIYF
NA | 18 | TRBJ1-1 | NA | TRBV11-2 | TGTGCCAGCAGCTTGGCGGGCCAAAGGTTCGGGCTGAACACTGAAGCTTTCTTT | CASSLAGQRFGLNTEAFF
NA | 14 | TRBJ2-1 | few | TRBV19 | TGTGCCAGTACTGGGCGCCGGGAGAGCAATGAGCAGTTCTTC | CASTGRRESNEQFF
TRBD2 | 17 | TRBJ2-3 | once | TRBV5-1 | TGCGCCAGCAGCTTCGGACTAGCGGAGACAAGCACAGATACGCAGTATTTT | CASSFGLAETSTDTQYF
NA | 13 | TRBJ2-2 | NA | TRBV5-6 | TGTGCCAGCAGCTTTGCGGGGACCGGGGAGCTGTTTTTT | CASSFAGTGELFF
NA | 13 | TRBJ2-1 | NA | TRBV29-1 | TGCAGCGTTGCTGGGGCCCGTCGTGGTGAGCAGTTCTTC | CSVAGARRGEQFF
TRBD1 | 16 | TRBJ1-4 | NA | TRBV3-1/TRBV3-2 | TGTGCCAGCAGCCAAGCCTTCGGGACAGGGGAGGAAAAACTGTTTTTT | CASSQAFGTGEEKLFF